This entry concerns a single TCR beta chain. Its antigen remains unknown. Primers included in the PCR were 60 Vbeta and 13 Jbeta primers. The repertoire was sequenced with immunoSEQ multiplex PCR; TCRdb's copy has only in-frame clones and lacks some. Altogether fewer than 90,000 clones are present, about 85% being singletons, with the ten largest covering about 15%. Germline CDR1 is LNHDA and CDR2 is SQIVND (reference sequence). This CDR3 region has 14 residues. V lost 8 bases to trimming and J lost 0 bases, with 14 bases between them. The data originate from a study of cytomegalovirus exposure and HLA in healthy donors. Study conclusions and caveats: Three chains tied to CMV proved CMV antigen-specific in vitro. Clonal expansion, a later analysis showed, was greater in HLA-associated TCR beta chains than in equally common others.

The sequencing input was PBMCs. The genes are TRBV19 and TRBJ2-7, with no clear D. The source is a woman in her 40s in good health and CMV-seropositive. CDR3 loop: CASSTTRRSYEQYF. CDR3 DNA sequence: TGTGCCAGTTCTACGACACGGCGCTCCTACGAGCAGTACTTC.